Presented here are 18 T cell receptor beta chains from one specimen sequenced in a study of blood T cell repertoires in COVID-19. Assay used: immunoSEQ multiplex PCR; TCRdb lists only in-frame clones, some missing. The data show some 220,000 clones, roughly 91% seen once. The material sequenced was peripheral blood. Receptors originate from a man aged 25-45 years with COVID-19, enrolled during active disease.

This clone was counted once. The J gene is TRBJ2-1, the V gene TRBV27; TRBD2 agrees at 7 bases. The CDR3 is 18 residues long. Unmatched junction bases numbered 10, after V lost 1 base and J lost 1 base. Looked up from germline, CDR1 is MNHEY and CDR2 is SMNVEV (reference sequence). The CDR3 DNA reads TGTGCCAGCAGTTTATTAGCTAGCGGACGGGATTCCTACAATGAGCAGTTCTTC. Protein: CASSLLASGRDSYNEQFF.

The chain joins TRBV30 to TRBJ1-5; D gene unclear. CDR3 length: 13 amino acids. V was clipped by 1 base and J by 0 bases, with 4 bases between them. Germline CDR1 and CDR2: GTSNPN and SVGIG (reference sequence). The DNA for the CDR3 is TGTGCCTGGAGTGAAGCTAGCAATCAGCCCCAGCATTTT. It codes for CAWSEASNQPQHF.

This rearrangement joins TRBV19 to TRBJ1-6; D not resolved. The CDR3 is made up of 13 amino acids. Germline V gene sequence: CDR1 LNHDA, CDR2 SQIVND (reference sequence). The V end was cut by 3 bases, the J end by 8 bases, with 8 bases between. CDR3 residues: CASSIPQDSPLHF. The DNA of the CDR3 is TGTGCCAGTAGTATTCCTCAGGATTCACCCCTCCACTTT.

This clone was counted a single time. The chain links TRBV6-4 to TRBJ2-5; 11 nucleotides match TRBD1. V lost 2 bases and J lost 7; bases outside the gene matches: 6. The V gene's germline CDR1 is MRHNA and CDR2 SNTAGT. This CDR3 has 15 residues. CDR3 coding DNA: TGTGCCAGCAGTGACCCCGGGGGGACAGGGGGGACCCAGTACTTC. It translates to CASSDPGGTGGTQYF.

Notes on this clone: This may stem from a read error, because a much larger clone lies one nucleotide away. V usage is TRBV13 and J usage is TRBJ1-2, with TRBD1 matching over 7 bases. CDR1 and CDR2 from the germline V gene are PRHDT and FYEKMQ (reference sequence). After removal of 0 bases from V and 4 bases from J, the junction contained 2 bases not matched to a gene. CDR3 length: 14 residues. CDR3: CASSLGQGTYGYTF. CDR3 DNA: TGTGCCAGCAGCTTAGGACAGGGGACCTATGGCTACACCTTC.

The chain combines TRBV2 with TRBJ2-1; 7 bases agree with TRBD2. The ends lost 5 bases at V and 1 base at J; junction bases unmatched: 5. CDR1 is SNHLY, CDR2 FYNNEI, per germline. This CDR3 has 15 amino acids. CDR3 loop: CASSSSGGSYNEQFF. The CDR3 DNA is TGTGCCAGCAGTTCTAGCGGCGGTTCCTACAATGAGCAGTTCTTC.

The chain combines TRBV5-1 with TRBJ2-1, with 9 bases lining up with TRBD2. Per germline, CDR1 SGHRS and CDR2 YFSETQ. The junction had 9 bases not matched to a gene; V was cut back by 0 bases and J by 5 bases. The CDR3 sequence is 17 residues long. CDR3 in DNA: TGCGCCAGCAGCTTGGTAGGTGTAGGACTAGCGAACAATGAGCAGTTCTTC. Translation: CASSLVGVGLANNEQFF.

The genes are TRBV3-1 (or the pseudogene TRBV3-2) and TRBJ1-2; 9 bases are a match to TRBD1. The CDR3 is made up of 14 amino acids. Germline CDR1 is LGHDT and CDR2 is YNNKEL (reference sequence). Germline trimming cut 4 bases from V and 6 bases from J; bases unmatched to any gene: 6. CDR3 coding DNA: TGTGCCAGCAGCCGAAAACAGGGGGCTAATGGCTACACCTTC. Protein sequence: CASSRKQGANGYTF.

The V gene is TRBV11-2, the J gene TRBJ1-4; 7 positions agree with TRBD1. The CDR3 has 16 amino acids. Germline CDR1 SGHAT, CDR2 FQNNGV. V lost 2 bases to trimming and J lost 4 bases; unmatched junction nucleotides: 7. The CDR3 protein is CASSLITGASNEKLFF. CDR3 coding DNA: TGTGCCAGCAGCTTAATTACAGGGGCGAGTAATGAAAAACTGTTTTTT.

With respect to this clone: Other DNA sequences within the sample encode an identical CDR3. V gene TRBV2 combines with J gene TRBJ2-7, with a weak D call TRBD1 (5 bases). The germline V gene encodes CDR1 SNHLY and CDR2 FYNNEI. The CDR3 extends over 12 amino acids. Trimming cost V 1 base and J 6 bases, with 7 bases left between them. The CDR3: CASSEDRGEQYF. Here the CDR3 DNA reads TGTGCCAGCAGTGAAGATAGGGGCGAGCAGTACTTC.

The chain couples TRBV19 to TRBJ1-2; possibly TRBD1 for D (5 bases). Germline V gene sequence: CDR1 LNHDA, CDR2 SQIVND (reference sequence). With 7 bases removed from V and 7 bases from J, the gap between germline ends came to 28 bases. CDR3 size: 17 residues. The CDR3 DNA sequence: TGTGCCAGTAACACCCCCAAATCCAGGGAAGGGGCGATTGGCTACACCTTC. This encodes CASNTPKSREGAIGYTF.

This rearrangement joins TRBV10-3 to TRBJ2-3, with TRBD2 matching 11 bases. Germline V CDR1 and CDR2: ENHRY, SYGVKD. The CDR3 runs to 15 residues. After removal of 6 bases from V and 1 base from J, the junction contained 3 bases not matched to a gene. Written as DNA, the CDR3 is TGTGCCATCAGCCCACTAGCGGGGGGCACAGATACGCAGTATTTT. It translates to CAISPLAGGTDTQYF.

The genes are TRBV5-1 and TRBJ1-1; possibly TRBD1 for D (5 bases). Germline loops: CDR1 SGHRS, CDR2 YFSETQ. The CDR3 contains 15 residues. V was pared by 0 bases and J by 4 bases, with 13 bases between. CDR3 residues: CASSLVGTGGTEAFF. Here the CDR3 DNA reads TGCGCCAGCAGCTTGGTGGGCACCGGGGGCACTGAAGCTTTCTTT.

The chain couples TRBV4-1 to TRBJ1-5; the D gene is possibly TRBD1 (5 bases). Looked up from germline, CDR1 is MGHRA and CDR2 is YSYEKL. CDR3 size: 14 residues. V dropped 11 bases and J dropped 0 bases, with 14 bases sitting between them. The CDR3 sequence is CASRDRYSNQPQHF. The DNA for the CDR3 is TGCGCCTCACGAGACAGATATAGCAATCAGCCCCAGCATTTT.

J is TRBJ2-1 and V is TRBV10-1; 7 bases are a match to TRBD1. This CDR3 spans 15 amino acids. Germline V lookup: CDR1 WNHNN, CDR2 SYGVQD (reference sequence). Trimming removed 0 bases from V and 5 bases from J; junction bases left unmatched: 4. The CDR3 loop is CASSESGQADNEQFF. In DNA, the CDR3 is TGCGCCAGCAGTGAGTCAGGACAGGCAGACAATGAGCAGTTCTTC.

The CDR3 DNA sequence: TGTGCCACCAGCGCGGTGAGCTCCTATAATTCACCCCTCCACTTT. Protein sequence: CATSAVSSYNSPLHF. This sequence joins TRBV15 and TRBJ1-6; the D is unclear. The CDR3 sequence is 15 residues long. The V end was cut by 5 bases, the J end by 0 bases, with 8 bases between. Germline V gene data show CDR1 as LNHNV and CDR2 as YYDKDF (reference sequence).

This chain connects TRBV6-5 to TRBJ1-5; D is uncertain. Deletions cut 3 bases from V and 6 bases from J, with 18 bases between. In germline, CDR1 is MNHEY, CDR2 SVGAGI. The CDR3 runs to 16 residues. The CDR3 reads CASSYSGPLGGQPQHF. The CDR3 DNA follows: TGTGCCAGCAGTTATAGCGGCCCCTTAGGAGGTCAGCCCCAGCATTTT.

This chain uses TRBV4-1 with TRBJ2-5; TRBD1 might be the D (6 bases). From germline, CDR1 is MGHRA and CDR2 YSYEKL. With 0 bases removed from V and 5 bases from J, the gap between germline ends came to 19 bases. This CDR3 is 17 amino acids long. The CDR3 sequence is CASSQESLRDNGETQYF. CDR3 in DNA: TGCGCCAGCAGCCAAGAAAGTCTCCGGGACAACGGTGAGACCCAGTACTTC.